A selection of T cell receptor beta chains follows, all from one sample in a study of cytomegalovirus exposure and HLA in healthy donors. TCRdb's table, derived via immunoSEQ multiplex PCR, lists solely in-frame clones and lacks some. There are 70,000 to 75,000 clones in the sample; approximately 93% occur only once, and approximately 1.3% lies in the top ten. The sample consisted of PBMCs. These receptors originate from a young man in good health and CMV-seropositive. CDR3s include the opening cysteine and the closing phenylalanine or tryptophan. The D gene is left open where the match is weak. A clone size is listed for some rows: how often the clone was seen (once, few, many), or a class if it is expanded.

d_gene	j_gene	abundance	v_gene	CDR3nt	CDR3aa
TRBD2	TRBJ2-1	NA	TRBV5-1	TGCGCCAGCAGCTTGGCGGCTAGCGGTCGTGTCGATGAGCAGTTCTTC	CASSLAASGRVDEQFF
NA	TRBJ2-3	NA	TRBV4-2	TGTGCCAGCAGCCAACCACTAGACCCGATCACAGATACGCAGTATTTT	CASSQPLDPITDTQYF
TRBD1	TRBJ2-7	NA	TRBV28	TGTGCCAGCAGCCGACAGGGGGCGACCTACGAGCAGTACTTC	CASSRQGATYEQYF
NA	TRBJ2-7	once	TRBV11-2	TGTGCCAGCAGCCTGGGACTTCGCTACGAGCAGTACTTC	CASSLGLRYEQYF
NA	TRBJ1-2	NA	TRBV7-3	TGTGCCAGCAGCCCCGACGGGGGGGGCAGTAACTATGGCTACACCTTC	CASSPDGGGSNYGYTF
NA	TRBJ2-2	few	TRBV6-1	TGTGCCAGTAGACGGGAGAACACCGGGGAGCTGTTTTTT	CASRRENTGELFF
NA	TRBJ2-5	NA	TRBV7-8	TGTGCCAGCAGCTTAGTCCGGCAGGTAGAGACCCAGTACTTC	CASSLVRQVETQYF
TRBD1	TRBJ1-5	NA	TRBV10-1	TGCGCCAGCAGTGGTGACAGGGGTTGCACTCAGCCCCAGCATTTT	CASSGDRGCTQPQHF
TRBD1	TRBJ1-3	NA	TRBV18	TGTGCCAGCGGACAGGGTGCTGGAAACACCATATATTTT	CASGQGAGNTIYF
NA	TRBJ2-3	NA	TRBV11-2	TGTGCCAGCAGCTTAGCGGTTCTTGGCACAGATACGCAGTATTTT	CASSLAVLGTDTQYF
TRBD2	TRBJ2-7	NA	TRBV11-2	TGTGCCAGCAGCTGGCCTTCCGGGGCGGGGGGGAGAGAGCAGTACTTC	CASSWPSGAGGREQYF
TRBD2	TRBJ2-1	NA	TRBV29-1	TGCAGCGTACTAGAAGGGAGGGGCTACAATGAGCAGTTCTTC	CSVLEGRGYNEQFF
NA	TRBJ1-1	NA	TRBV4-2	TGTGCCAGCAGCCAAGACCCCCTCGGACAGACTGAAGCTTTCTTT	CASSQDPLGQTEAFF
NA	TRBJ2-3	NA	TRBV27	TGTGCCAGCGGTCCACAGGCGGCTAGCACAGATACGCAGTATTTT	CASGPQAASTDTQYF
NA	TRBJ1-2	NA	TRBV6-1	TGTGCCAGCAGCATGGGCAGTCAGAACTATGGCTACACCTTC	CASSMGSQNYGYTF
NA	TRBJ2-7	NA	TRBV2	TGTGCCAGCAGTGACTATTCGAGCTCCTACGAGCAGTACTTC	CASSDYSSSYEQYF
NA	TRBJ1-1	NA	TRBV5-1	TGCGCCAGCAGCTTGACTTCGACAGTAAACTTGAACACTGAAGCTTTCTTT	CASSLTSTVNLNTEAFF
NA	TRBJ2-1	NA	TRBV27	TGTGCCAGCAGTTTAGGCCCACCCTCCTACAATGAGCAGTTCTTC	CASSLGPPSYNEQFF
NA	TRBJ2-3	NA	TRBV6-6	TGTGCCAGCAGTTACTATCAGGGGTCCACAGATACGCAGTATTTT	CASSYYQGSTDTQYF
TRBD1	TRBJ2-1	NA	TRBV30	TGTGCCTGGAGCCGGGACAGCTCCTACAATGAGCAGTTCTTC	CAWSRDSSYNEQFF
NA	TRBJ2-1	NA	TRBV5-6	TGTGCCAGCAGCTCGTTGGCGGGGCCGAGCTCCTACAATGAGCAGTTCTTC	CASSSLAGPSSYNEQFF
TRBD1	TRBJ1-3	NA	TRBV27	TGTGCCATCCACCCCTCCGGGACAGGCTCTGGAAACACCATATATTTT	CAIHPSGTGSGNTIYF
NA	TRBJ2-7	NA	TRBV11-2	TGTGCCAGCACCCACCGGAGCGGGCCGGACGAGCAGTACTTC	CASTHRSGPDEQYF